This T cell receptor beta chain was identified during a study of T cells after posttransplantation cyclophosphamide. The data were produced by immunoSEQ multiplex PCR, yet TCRdb's version contains in-frame clones alone and is incomplete. The sample holds about 22,000 clones, about 97% seen once. The naive gate required viable CD3+CD4+ or CD3+CD8+ cells with CCR7+CD45RA+CD45RO-CD95-CD27+CD28+ phenotype. Sequencing was performed on naive CD4+ T cells sorted from PBMCs. The receptor was derived from a man aged 50-60 years in good health, CMV-negative, and a related stem cell transplant donor.

Here the CDR3 reads CASSGGSEGYTF. CDR3 DNA: TGTGCCAGCAGTGGAGGGAGTGAGGGCTACACCTTC. This chain joins TRBV2 and TRBJ1-2, with no clear D. Trimming pared 4 bases from V and 8 bases from J, leaving 11 bases between. This CDR3 comprises 12 residues. The germline CDR1 and CDR2 sequences are SNHLY and FYNNEI.